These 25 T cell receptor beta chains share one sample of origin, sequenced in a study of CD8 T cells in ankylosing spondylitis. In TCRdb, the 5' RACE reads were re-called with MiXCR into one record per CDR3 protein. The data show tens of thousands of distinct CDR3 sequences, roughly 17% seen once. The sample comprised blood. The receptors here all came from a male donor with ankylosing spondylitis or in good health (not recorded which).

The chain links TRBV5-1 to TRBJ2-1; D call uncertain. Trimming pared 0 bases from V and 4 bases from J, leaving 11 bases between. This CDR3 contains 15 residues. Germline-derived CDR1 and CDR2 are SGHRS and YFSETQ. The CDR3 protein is CASSLGSAEYNEQFF. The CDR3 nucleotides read TGCGCCAGCAGCTTGGGTTCGGCGGAATACAATGAGCAGTTCTTC.

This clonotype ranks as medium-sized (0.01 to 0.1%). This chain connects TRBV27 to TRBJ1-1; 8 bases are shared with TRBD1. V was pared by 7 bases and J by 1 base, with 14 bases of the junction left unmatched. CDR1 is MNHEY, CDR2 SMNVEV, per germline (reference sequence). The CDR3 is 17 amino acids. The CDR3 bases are TGTGCCAGCACAAATCTCGGACAGGGAGGTAGGAACACTGAAGCTTTCTTT. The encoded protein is CASTNLGQGGRNTEAFF.

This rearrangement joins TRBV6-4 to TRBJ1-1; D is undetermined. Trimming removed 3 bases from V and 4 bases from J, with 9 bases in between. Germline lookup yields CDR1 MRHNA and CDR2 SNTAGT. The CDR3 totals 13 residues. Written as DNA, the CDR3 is TGTGCCAGCAGTGAGTTGTTGGGCACTGAAGCTTTCTTT. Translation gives CASSELLGTEAFF.

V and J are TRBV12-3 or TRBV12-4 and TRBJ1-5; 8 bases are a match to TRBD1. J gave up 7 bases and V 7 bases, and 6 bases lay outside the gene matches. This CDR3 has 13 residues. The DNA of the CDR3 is TGTGCCAGCAACCAGGGGGCCAGACAGCCCCAGCATTTT. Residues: CASNQGARQPQHF.

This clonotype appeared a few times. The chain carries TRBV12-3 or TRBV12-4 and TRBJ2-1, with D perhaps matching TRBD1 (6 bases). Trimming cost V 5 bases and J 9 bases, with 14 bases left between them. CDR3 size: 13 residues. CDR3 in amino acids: CASSRQGSREQFF. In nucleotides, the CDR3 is TGTGCCAGCAGTCGGCAGGGGTCTCGTGAGCAGTTCTTC.

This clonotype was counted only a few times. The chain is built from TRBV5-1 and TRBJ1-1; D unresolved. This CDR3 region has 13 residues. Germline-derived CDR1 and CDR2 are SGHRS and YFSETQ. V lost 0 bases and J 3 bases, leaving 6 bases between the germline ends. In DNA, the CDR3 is TGCGCCAGCAGCTTGGCTAGGGACACTGAAGCTTTCTTT. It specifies CASSLARDTEAFF.

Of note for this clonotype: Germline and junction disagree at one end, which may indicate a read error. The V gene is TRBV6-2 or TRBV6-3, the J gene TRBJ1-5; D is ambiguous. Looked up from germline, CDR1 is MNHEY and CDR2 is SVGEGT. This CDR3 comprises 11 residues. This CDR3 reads CASSQGRLKLF. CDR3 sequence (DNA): TGTGCCAGCAGTCAAGGACGGCTAAAGCTTTTT.

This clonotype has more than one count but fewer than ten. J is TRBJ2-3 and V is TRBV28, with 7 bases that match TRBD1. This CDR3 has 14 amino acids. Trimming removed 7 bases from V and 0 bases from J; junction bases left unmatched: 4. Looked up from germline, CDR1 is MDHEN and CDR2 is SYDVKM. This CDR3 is CASNNRGSTDTQYF. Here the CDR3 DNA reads TGTGCCAGCAACAACAGGGGTAGCACAGATACGCAGTATTTT.

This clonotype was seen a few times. CDR3 in amino acids: CATSDGDRGGTDTQYF. The CDR3 region has the DNA TGTGCCACCAGTGATGGGGACAGGGGAGGCACAGATACGCAGTATTTT. This rearrangement joins TRBV24-1 to TRBJ2-3; 10 nucleotides line up with TRBD1. This CDR3 is 16 amino acids long. Germline V gene data show CDR1 as KGHDR and CDR2 as SFDVKD. J gave up 1 base and V 3 bases, and 3 bases lay outside the gene matches.

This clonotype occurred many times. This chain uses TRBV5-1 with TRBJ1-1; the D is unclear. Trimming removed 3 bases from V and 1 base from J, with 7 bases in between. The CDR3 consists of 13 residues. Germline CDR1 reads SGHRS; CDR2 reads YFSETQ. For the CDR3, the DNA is TGCGCCAGCAGCTCGGTATCGAACACTGAAGCTTTCTTT. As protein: CASSSVSNTEAFF.

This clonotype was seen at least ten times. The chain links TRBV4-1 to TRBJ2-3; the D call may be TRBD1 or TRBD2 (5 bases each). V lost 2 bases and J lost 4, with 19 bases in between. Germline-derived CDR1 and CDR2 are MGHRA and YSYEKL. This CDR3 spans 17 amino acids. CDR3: CASSQRRRDPGPDTQYF. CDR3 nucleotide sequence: TGCGCCAGCAGCCAAAGGAGAAGGGACCCCGGGCCAGATACGCAGTATTTT.

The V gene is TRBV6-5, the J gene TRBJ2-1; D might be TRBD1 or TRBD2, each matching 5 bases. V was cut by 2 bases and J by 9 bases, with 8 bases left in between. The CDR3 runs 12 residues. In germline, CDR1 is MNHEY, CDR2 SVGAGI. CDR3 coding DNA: TGTGCCAGCAGTTACACTGGGGGTGAGCAGTTCTTC. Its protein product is CASSYTGGEQFF.

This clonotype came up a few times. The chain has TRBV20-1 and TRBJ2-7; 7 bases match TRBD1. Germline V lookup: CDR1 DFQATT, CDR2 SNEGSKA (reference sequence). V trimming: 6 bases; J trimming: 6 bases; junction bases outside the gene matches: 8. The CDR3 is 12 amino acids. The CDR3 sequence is CSATRDSFEQYV. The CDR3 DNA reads TGCAGTGCGACCCGGGACAGTTTCGAGCAGTACGTC.

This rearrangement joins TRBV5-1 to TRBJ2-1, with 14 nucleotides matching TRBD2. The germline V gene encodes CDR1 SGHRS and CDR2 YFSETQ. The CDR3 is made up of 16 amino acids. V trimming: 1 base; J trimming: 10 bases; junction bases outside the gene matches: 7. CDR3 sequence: CASSLLTSGRAGEQFF. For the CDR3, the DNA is TGCGCCAGCAGCTTGTTGACTAGCGGGAGGGCAGGAGAGCAGTTCTTC.

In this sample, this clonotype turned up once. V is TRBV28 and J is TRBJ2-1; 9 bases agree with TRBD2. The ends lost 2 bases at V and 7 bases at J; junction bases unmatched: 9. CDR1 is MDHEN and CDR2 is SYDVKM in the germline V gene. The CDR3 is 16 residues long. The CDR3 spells CASSLGGGAFRNEQFF. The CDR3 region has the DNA TGTGCCAGCAGTTTAGGCGGGGGGGCCTTTCGAAATGAGCAGTTCTTC.

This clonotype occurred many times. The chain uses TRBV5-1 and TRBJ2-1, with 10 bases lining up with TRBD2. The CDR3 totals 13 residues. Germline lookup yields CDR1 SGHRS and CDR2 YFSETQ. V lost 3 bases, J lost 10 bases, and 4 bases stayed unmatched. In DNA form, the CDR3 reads TGCGCCAGCAGCTCTCCGGGACTAGCGGAGCAGTTCTTC. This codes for CASSSPGLAEQFF.

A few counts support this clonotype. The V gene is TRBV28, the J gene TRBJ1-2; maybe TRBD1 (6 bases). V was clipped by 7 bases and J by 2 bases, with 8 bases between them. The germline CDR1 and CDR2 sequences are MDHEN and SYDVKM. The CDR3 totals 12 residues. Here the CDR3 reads CASNRVNYGYTF. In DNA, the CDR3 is TGTGCCAGCAACAGGGTCAACTATGGCTACACCTTC.

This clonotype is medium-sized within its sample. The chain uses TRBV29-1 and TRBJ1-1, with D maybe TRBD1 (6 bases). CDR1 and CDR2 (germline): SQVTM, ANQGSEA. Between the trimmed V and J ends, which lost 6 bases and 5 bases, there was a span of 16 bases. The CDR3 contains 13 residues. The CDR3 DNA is TGCAGCGTGGGACGGGGGCCGTGGACTGAAGCTTTCTTT. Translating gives CSVGRGPWTEAFF.

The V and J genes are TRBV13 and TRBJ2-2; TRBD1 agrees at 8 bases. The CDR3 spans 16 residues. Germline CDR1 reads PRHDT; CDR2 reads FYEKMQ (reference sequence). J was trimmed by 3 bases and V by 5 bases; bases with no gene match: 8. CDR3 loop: CASSVTGGRYTGELFF. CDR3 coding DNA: TGTGCCAGCAGCGTTACAGGGGGAAGGTACACCGGGGAGCTGTTTTTT. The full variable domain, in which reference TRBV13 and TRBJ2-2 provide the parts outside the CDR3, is AAGVIQSPRHLIKEKRETATLKCYPIPRHDTVYWYQQGPGQDPQFLISFYEKMQSDKGSIPDRFSAQQFSDYHSELNMSSLELGDSALYFCASSVTGGRYTGELFFGEGSRLTVL.

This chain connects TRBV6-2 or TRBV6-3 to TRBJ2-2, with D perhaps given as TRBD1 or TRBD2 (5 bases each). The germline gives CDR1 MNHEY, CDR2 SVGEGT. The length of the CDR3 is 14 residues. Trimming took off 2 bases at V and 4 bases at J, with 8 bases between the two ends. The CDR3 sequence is CASSYEGFTGELFF. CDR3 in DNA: TGTGCCAGCAGTTACGAGGGGTTCACCGGGGAGCTGTTTTTT.

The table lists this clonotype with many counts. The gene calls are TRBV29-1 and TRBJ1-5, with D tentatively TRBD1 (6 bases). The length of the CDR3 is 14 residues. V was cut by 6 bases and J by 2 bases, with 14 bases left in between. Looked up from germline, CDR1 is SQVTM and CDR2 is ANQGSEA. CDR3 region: CSVLGGAGNQPQHF. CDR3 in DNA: TGCAGCGTCCTGGGGGGCGCCGGCAATCAGCCCCAGCATTTT.

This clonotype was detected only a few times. Here the CDR3 DNA reads TGTGCCAGCAGAACGGCGGGAGCCGAAAATGAGCAGTTCTTC. The encoded protein is CASRTAGAENEQFF. This chain joins TRBV5-5 and TRBJ2-1; 7 bases are a match to TRBD2. Germline values: CDR1 SGHKS, CDR2 YYEKEE (reference sequence). V was clipped by 5 bases and J by 7 bases; unmatched bases: 9. The CDR3 has 14 amino acids.

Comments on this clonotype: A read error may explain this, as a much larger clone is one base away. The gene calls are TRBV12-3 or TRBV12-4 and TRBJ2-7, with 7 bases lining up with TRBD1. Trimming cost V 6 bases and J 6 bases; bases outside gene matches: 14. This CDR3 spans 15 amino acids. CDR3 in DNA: TGTGCCAGCAGCCCAAGGATGACAGGGTTCTGCGAGCAGTACTTC. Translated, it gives CASSPRMTGFCEQYF.

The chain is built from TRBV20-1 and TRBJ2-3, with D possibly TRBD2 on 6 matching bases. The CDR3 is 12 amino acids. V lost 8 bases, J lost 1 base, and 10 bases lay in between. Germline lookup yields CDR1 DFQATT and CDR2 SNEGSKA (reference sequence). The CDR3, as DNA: TGCAGTCGGGGGTCTGGCACAGATACGCAGTATTTT. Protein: CSRGSGTDTQYF.

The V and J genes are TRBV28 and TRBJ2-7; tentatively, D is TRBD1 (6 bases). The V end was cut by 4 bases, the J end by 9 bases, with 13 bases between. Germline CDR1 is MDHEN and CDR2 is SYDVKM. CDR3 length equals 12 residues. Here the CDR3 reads CASSSTGLTQYF. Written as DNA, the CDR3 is TGTGCCAGCAGTTCTACAGGGCTCACGCAGTACTTC.